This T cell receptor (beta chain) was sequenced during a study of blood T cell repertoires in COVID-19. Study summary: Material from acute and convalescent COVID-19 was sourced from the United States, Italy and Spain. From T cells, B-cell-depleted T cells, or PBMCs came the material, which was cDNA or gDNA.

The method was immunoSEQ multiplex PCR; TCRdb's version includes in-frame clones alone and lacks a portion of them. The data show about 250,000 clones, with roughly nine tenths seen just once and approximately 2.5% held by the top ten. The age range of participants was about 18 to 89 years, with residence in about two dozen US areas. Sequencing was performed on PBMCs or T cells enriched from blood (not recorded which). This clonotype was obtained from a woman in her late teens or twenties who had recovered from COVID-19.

This chain's CDR3 is CATSDPTSGGYNEQFF. Written as DNA, the CDR3 is TGTGCCACCAGTGACCCAACTAGCGGGGGTTACAATGAGCAGTTCTTC. This chain joins TRBV24-1 and TRBJ2-1; TRBD2 aligns across 11 bases. Germline V gene data show CDR1 as KGHDR and CDR2 as SFDVKD. CDR3 length equals 16 residues. V lost 4 bases and J lost 4; bases outside the gene matches: 5.